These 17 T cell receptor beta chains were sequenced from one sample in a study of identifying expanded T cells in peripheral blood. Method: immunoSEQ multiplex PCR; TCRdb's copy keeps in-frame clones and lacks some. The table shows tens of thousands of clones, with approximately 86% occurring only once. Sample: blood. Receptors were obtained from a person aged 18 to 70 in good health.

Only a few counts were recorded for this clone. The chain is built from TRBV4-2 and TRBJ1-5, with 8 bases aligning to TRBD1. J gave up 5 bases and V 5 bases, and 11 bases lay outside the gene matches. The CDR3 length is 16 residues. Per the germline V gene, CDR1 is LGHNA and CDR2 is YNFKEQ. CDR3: CASSGATGAGDQPQHF. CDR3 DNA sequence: TGTGCCAGCAGCGGTGCGACAGGGGCCGGTGATCAGCCCCAGCATTTT.

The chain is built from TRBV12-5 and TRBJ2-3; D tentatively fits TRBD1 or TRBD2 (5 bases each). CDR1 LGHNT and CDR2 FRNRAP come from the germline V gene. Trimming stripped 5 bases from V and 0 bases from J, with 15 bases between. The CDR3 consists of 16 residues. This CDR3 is CASGPGTAASTDTQYF. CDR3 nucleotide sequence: TGTGCTAGTGGTCCCGGGACCGCTGCCAGCACAGATACGCAGTATTTT.

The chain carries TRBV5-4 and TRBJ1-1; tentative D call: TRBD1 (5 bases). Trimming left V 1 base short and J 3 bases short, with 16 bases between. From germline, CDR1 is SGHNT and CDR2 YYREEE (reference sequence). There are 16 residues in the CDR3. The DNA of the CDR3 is TGTGCCAGCAGCTTGCGTCGGGGCAGAGATTACACTGAAGCTTTCTTT. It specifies CASSLRRGRDYTEAFF.

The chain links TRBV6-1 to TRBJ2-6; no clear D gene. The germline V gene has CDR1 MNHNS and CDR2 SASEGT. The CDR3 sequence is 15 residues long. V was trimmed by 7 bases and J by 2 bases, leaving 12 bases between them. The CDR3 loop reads CASTPYLAGANVLTF. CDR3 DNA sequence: TGTGCCAGCACCCCTTACCTCGCTGGGGCCAACGTCCTGACTTTC.

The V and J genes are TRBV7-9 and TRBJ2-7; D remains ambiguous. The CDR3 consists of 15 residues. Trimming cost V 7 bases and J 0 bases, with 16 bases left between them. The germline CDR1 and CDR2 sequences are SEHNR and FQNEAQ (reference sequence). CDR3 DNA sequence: TGTGCCAGCACCCTCGAAGCAGGCCTCTCCTACGAGCAGTACTTC. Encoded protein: CASTLEAGLSYEQYF.

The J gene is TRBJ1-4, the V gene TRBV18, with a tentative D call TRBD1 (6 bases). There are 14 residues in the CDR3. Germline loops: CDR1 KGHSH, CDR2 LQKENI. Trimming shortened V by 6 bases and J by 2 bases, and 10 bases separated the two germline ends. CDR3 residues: CASSLTGTNEKLFF. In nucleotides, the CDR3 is TGTGCCAGCTCCCTAACAGGGACTAATGAAAAACTGTTTTTT.

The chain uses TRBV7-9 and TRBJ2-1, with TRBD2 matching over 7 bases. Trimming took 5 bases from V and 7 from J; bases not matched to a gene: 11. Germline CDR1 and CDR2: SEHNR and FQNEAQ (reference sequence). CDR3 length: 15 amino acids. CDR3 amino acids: CASSLLGGIKNEQFF. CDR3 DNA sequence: TGTGCCAGCAGCCTCCTGGGAGGGATCAAAAATGAGCAGTTCTTC.

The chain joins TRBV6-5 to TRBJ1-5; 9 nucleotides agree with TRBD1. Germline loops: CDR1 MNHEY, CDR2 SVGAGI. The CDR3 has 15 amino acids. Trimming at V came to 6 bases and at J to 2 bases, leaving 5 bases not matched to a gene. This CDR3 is CASSPTGGGNQPQHF. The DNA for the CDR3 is TGTGCCAGCAGCCCGACAGGGGGGGGCAATCAGCCCCAGCATTTT.

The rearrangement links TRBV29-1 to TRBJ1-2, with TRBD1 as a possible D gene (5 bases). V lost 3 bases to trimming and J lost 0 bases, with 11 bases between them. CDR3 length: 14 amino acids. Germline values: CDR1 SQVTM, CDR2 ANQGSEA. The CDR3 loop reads CSVDGAGSNYGYTF. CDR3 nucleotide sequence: TGCAGCGTTGACGGGGCCGGATCTAACTATGGCTACACCTTC.

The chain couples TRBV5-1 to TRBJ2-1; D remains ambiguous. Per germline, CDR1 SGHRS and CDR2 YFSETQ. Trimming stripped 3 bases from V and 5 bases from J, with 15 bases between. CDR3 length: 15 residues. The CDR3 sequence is CASSSSLQRNNEQFF. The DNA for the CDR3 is TGCGCCAGCAGCTCCAGTCTTCAGAGAAACAATGAGCAGTTCTTC.

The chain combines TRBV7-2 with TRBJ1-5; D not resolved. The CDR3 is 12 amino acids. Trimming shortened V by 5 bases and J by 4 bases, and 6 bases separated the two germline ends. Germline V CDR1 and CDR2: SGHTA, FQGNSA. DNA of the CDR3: TGTGCCAGCAGCCCCCAGAATCAGCCCCAGCATTTT. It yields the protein CASSPQNQPQHF.

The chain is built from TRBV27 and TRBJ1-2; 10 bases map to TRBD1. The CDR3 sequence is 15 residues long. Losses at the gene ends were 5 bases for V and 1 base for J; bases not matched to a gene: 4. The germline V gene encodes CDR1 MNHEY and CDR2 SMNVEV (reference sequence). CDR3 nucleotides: TGTGCCAGCAGTACCTGGACAGGGGGTAACTATGGCTACACCTTC. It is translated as CASSTWTGGNYGYTF.

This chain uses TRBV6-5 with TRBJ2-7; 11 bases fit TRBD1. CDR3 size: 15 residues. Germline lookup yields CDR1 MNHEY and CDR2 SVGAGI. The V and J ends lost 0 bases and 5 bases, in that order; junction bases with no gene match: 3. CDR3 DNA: TGTGCCAGCAGTTACTCGCGGACAGGGGGCGACGAGCAGTACTTC. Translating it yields CASSYSRTGGDEQYF.

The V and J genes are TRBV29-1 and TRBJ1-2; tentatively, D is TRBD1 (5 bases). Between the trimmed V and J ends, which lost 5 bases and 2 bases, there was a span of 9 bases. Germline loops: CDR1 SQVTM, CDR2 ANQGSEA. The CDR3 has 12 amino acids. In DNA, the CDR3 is TGCAGCGTTCCGACAGAAAACTATGGCTACACCTTC. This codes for CSVPTENYGYTF.

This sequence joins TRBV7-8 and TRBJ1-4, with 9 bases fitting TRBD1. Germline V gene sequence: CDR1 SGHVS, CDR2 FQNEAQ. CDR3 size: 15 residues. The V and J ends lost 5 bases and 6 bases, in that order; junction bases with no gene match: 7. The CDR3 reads CASSLSGTGYEKLFF. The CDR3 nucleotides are TGTGCCAGCAGCCTTTCCGGGACAGGGTATGAAAAACTGTTTTTT.

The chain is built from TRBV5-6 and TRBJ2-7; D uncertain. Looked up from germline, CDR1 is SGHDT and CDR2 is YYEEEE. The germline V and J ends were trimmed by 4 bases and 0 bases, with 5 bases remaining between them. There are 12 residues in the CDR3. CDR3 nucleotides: TGTGCCAGCAGCCCAAGCTCCTACGAGCAGTACTTC. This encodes CASSPSSYEQYF.

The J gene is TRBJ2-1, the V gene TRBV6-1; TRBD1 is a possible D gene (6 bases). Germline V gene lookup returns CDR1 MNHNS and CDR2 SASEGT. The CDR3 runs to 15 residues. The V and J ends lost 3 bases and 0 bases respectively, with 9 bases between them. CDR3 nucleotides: TGTGCCAGCAGTGATGGGACAACCTCCTACAATGAGCAGTTCTTC. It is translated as CASSDGTTSYNEQFF.